This T cell receptor (beta chain) was documented in a study of T cell responses to AZD1222 COVID-19 vaccine (dated by TCRdb to the early 2020s). Concerning the study at large: TCR sequencing covered approximately 230 trial participants: 200 to 220 given two doses of AZD1222 and 26 given two doses of MenACWY control vaccine. Trial participants were enrolled by age into 18-55, 56-69 and 70-plus year subgroups, with about 150, 28 and 57 TCR-sequenced participants respectively.

A note on this clone: Its target antigen remains unknown. No base qualities exist here, and no much larger clone lies one base off it.

General study outcomes and caveats: Conclusions about previously exposed vaccinees are limited because only five to seven AZD1222 recipients were SARS-CoV-2 seropositive at baseline. In the small 56-69-year group, the increase in depth fell short of significance, most likely because of low power. A significant rise in spike-specific TCR breadth and depth was observed after two AZD1222 doses relative to day 0 and relative to MenACWY recipients. CD4 TCRs associated with the vaccine covered the entire spike protein, and the dominant responses were in regions 160-218 and 743-854. Reportedly, close to half of the unique spike-specific TCRs recognized epitopes lying outside the regions that are mutated in the B.1.351 and B.1.1.7 variants. Participants were mostly white British and included more females than males, and it was suggested by the authors that clonal diversity may have been underestimated. Because no day 14 peak-response samples were available, repertoires were characterized only after the peak T cell response.

The time point label, as the study defines it: about 28 days (+/-7) after the second vaccine dose. AZD1222 recipients given second doses at about 4 weeks or at about 12 weeks were pooled, since spike-specific TCR depth and breadth were not found to differ between the two schedules. Samples from vaccinated people were obtained from the UK trials COV001 and COV002, which included a single-blind randomized controlled phase 2/3 trial of AZD1222 (ChAdOx1 nCoV-19) in healthy adults. For TCRbeta chain sequencing, PBMC samples were collected from trial participants at day 0 and at day 28 after the second dose. The CDR3 regions of human TCRbeta chains were analyzed by immunosequencing. From the authors' description of their analysis: TCRs in the repertoires were matched against a reference library of SARS-CoV-2-specific TCRs that had been generated with the MIRA antigen-specificity platform. Breadth meant the fraction of unique TCRs that were SARS-CoV-2-associated, whereas depth meant the fraction of total T cells that were SARS-CoV-2-associated. Each spike-specific TCR was assigned to its reactive spike region and to a CD4 or CD8 class using the MIRA data. Log10-transformed breadth and depth values were compared by one-way ANOVA with Sidak's multiple comparisons tests. TCRdb stores this immuneACCESS table with in-frame sequences only. Part of the clones is absent; in the studies checked, under half of the shortfall reflects unresolved V genes, and no reason is known for the rest. V, J and clone size derive from that table, while D and trimming were established from the DNA sequence. The sample table shows about 150,000 clones, and just over 90% are seen once. The top ten hold around 1.3% of the sample.

CDR1 is given as LNHNV and CDR2 as YYDKDF, both from the germline V gene (reference sequence). Trimming takes 0 bases from V and 3 bases from J, and the germline ends sit 8 bases apart. The CDR3 goes from the cysteine to the phenylalanine over 14 residues. Here the CDR3 DNA is all that survives: 42 bases in frame from base 1. The origin of this receptor is an adult who received the AZD1222 COVID-19 vaccine. The source was peripheral blood, collected 28 days after the second AZD1222 dose. Recombination connected TRBV15 to TRBJ1-1, with the identity of the D gene unclear. This receptor has the CDR3 CATSRETAHTEAFF. The nucleotide sequence is TGTGCCACCAGCAGAGAAACGGCCCACACTGAAGCTTTCTTT.